This record concerns one TCR beta chain sequence. This record comes from a study of OX40 agonist ivuxolimab in advanced cancers. Study in general: Patients undergoing dose escalation presented with hepatocellular carcinoma, melanoma, renal cell or head and neck cancer.

Here immunoSEQ multiplex PCR was the method, and the copy in TCRdb shows in-frame clones only, minus some. The sample yields under 95,000 clones, more than 85% seen once. Germline lookup yields CDR1 WNHNN and CDR2 SYGVQD (reference sequence). The CDR3 is 14 amino acids. Trimming removed 1 base from V and 3 bases from J; junction bases left unmatched: 3. This chain links TRBV10-1 with TRBJ2-7, with TRBD2 identical over 7 bases. This TCR derives from an adult with an advanced solid tumor such as melanoma, head and neck, liver or kidney cancer. Sequences were derived from CD4+ or CD8+ T cells sorted from blood, sampled in a trial of the OX40 agonist ivuxolimab. The CDR3: CASSEYERGYEQYF. The CDR3 region has the DNA TGCGCCAGCAGTGAGTATGAGCGGGGCTACGAGCAGTACTTC.